These 8 T cell receptor beta chains originate from one sample sequenced in a study of T cell changes during pregnancy in multiple sclerosis. Assay used: immunoSEQ multiplex PCR; TCRdb lists only in-frame clones, some missing. The data show about 60,000 clones, roughly 91% seen once. This sample comprised peripheral blood, obtained before pregnancy. Receptor source: a female donor with multiple sclerosis, enrolled in a pregnancy study.

The J gene is TRBJ2-1, the V gene TRBV4-3; 8 bases map to TRBD2. This CDR3 spans 16 amino acids. CDR1 and CDR2 from the germline V gene are LGHNA and YSLEER. The V and J ends lost 0 bases and 2 bases, in that order; junction bases with no gene match: 3. The CDR3 protein is CASSQEGGGTYNEQFF. In DNA form, the CDR3 reads TGCGCCAGCAGCCAAGAGGGCGGGGGGACCTACAATGAGCAGTTCTTC.

This sequence joins TRBV6-1 and TRBJ2-2; the match to TRBD1 covers 8 bases. Germline CDR1 MNHNS, CDR2 SASEGT. Germline trimming cut 10 bases from V and 4 bases from J; bases unmatched to any gene: 11. The CDR3 spans 15 residues. CDR3 in amino acids: CAIPRTGISTGELFF. CDR3 bases: TGTGCCATACCAAGGACAGGGATTTCCACCGGGGAGCTGTTTTTT.

This sequence joins TRBV11-3 and TRBJ2-1; a weak D match, TRBD2 (6 bases). This CDR3 has 15 amino acids. The V end was cut by 4 bases, the J end by 2 bases, with 12 bases between. The germline V gene has CDR1 SGHNT and CDR2 YENEEA. The CDR3 DNA reads as TGTGCCAGCAGCTATAGCGGCCTTACCTACAATGAGCAGTTCTTC. Its translation is CASSYSGLTYNEQFF.

The DNA for the CDR3 is TGTGCCAGCACCGAAGGTAGACAGCTTAACACCGGGGAGCTGTTTTTT. Protein sequence: CASTEGRQLNTGELFF. V gene TRBV7-9 combines with J gene TRBJ2-2, with a possible D match to TRBD1 (5 bases). The CDR3 covers 16 residues. V lost 7 bases, J lost 2 bases, and 17 bases lay in between. In germline, CDR1 is SEHNR, CDR2 FQNEAQ (reference sequence).

The V gene is TRBV7-3, the J gene TRBJ1-2; possible D gene TRBD1, 6 bases. Germline V lookup: CDR1 SGHTA, CDR2 FQGTGA. The CDR3 totals 14 residues. The V end was cut by 2 bases, the J end by 10 bases, with 17 bases between. CDR3 in DNA: TGTGCCAGCAGCTTACGAGGACAGCTACCTTTCTACACCTTC. Amino acid sequence: CASSLRGQLPFYTF.

The chain joins TRBV6-5 to TRBJ1-3, with a tentative D call TRBD1 (5 bases). Germline values: CDR1 MNHEY, CDR2 SVGAGI. The V gene lost 6 bases and the J gene lost 0 bases, with 12 bases spanning the gap. The CDR3 is made up of 15 amino acids. This CDR3 reads CASRPYRTSGNTIYF. The CDR3, as DNA: TGTGCCAGCAGACCTTACAGGACCTCTGGAAACACCATATATTTT.

This clone came up once. The rearrangement joins TRBV6-6 to TRBJ2-7; no clear D gene. This CDR3 has 12 residues. CDR1 and CDR2 (germline): MNHNY, SVGAGI (reference sequence). The ends were cut back, 5 bases at V and 7 bases at J, with 12 bases in the middle. This CDR3 reads CASSQYLGEQYF. CDR3 nucleotides: TGTGCCAGCAGTCAATACCTCGGGGAGCAGTACTTC.

This chain links TRBV5-1 with TRBJ2-7, with TRBD1 identical over 7 bases. The CDR3 spans 15 residues. V lost 7 bases to trimming and J lost 3 bases; unmatched junction nucleotides: 13. CDR1 is SGHRS, CDR2 YFSETQ, per germline. DNA of the CDR3: TGCGCCAGCTCTGGGGCCGGGACAGCCCTCTACGAGCAGTACTTC. Translated, it gives CASSGAGTALYEQYF. The full variable domain, its missing parts supplied by reference TRBV5-1 and TRBJ2-7, is KAGVTQTPRYLIKTRGQQVTLSCSPISGHRSVSWYQQTPGQGLQFLFEYFSETQRNKGNFPGRFSGRQFSNSRSEMNVSTLELGDSALYLCASSGAGTALYEQYFGPGTRLTVT.